What follows are 14 T cell receptor beta chains derived from one specimen sequenced in a study of technical replicates of blood from a handful of donors. Produced via immunoSEQ multiplex PCR; TCRdb's table is partial and in-frame only. The sample shows tens of thousands of clones, around nine tenths of them seen only once. Sequences were obtained from PBMCs. The receptors stem from a human donor in good health. Some clones in this sample may be carry-over from other donors' samples.

The chain uses TRBV5-1 and TRBJ2-1; 7 bases align to TRBD1. The CDR3 is made up of 13 amino acids. In germline, CDR1 is SGHRS, CDR2 YFSETQ. V lost 5 bases, J lost 3 bases, and 2 bases stayed unmatched. In DNA, the CDR3 is TGCGCCAGCAGAACAGGGGTCTACAATGAGCAGTTCTTC. It encodes CASRTGVYNEQFF.

CDR3 loop: CASSPRGTSGTNEQFF. The DNA of the CDR3 is TGTGCCAGCAGCCCTCGGGGGACTAGCGGGACAAATGAGCAGTTCTTC. The chain uses TRBV4-2 and TRBJ2-1, with 13 bases that match TRBD2. In germline, CDR1 is LGHNA, CDR2 YNFKEQ. Germline trimming cut 4 bases from V and 7 bases from J; bases unmatched to any gene: 7. CDR3 length equals 16 residues.

V is TRBV5-4 and J is TRBJ1-1, with D possibly TRBD1 on 6 matching bases. Germline lookup yields CDR1 SGHNT and CDR2 YYREEE (reference sequence). This CDR3 comprises 14 residues. The V end was cut by 0 bases, the J end by 5 bases, with 11 bases between. CDR3 region: CASSLGPGVTEAFF. DNA for the CDR3: TGTGCCAGCAGCTTGGGCCCAGGGGTTACTGAAGCTTTCTTT.

The chain employs TRBV7-2 and TRBJ2-7; 13 bases fit TRBD2. CDR1 SGHTA and CDR2 FQGNSA come from the germline V gene. There are 13 residues in the CDR3. V shed 5 bases, J shed 6 bases, and the junction held 1 base outside the gene matches. The CDR3 protein is CASSTSGGGEQYF. The CDR3 nucleotides are TGTGCCAGCAGCACTAGCGGGGGGGGCGAGCAGTACTTC.

This clone was detected once. J is TRBJ2-2 and V is TRBV7-9; TRBD2 aligns across 11 bases. Germline values: CDR1 SEHNR, CDR2 FQNEAQ (reference sequence). The length of the CDR3 is 17 residues. V dropped 5 bases and J dropped 2; count of bases not matched to a gene: 7. The CDR3 region has the DNA TGTGCCAGCAGCGCACCAACTAGCGGGGGCAACACCGGGGAGCTGTTTTTT. Its translation is CASSAPTSGGNTGELFF. Using reference TRBV7-9 and TRBJ2-2 for the parts outside the CDR3, the full variable domain is DTGVSQNPRHKITKRGQNVTFRCDPISEHNRLYWYRQTLGQGPEFLTYFQNEAQLEKSRLLSDRFSAERPKGSFSTLEIQRTEQGDSAMYLCASSAPTSGGNTGELFFGEGSRLTVL.

The rearrangement uses TRBV7-3 and TRBJ2-3; 10 bases line up with TRBD2. CDR3 length: 14 amino acids. The V gene end was trimmed by 5 bases and the J gene end by 6 bases; junction bases not matched to a gene: 5. Germline CDR1 reads SGHTA; CDR2 reads FQGTGA. The CDR3 DNA reads TGTGCCAGCAGCAAGAGCGGGGGGGCCGATACGCAGTATTTT. This gives the protein CASSKSGGADTQYF.

Only one count was recorded for this clone. CDR3 coding DNA: TGTGCCAGCAGTCCGGGACTAGCGGAACCCAAAAACATTCAGTACTTC. This gives the protein CASSPGLAEPKNIQYF. The chain recombines TRBV2 with TRBJ2-4, with TRBD2 matching over 11 bases. CDR3 length equals 16 residues. V lost 5 bases, J lost 2 bases, and 5 bases stayed unmatched. Germline V CDR1 and CDR2: SNHLY, FYNNEI.

This clone was seen a single time. V is TRBV2 and J is TRBJ2-1; D call uncertain. Trimming pared 7 bases from V and 0 bases from J, leaving 13 bases between. Germline V gene data show CDR1 as SNHLY and CDR2 as FYNNEI. CDR3 length: 15 residues. As DNA, the CDR3 is TGTGCCAGCAAGGAGACGCCAAGCTCCTACAATGAGCAGTTCTTC. Its translation: CASKETPSSYNEQFF.

The chain couples TRBV28 to TRBJ1-1; 7 positions agree with TRBD1. From germline, CDR1 is MDHEN and CDR2 SYDVKM. The CDR3 has 17 amino acids. Losses at the gene ends were 6 bases for V and 4 bases for J; bases not matched to a gene: 17. The CDR3 DNA reads TGTGCCAGCAGACTGAGAGGGGGCGTAGGGGGTCCCACTGAAGCTTTCTTT. This encodes CASRLRGGVGGPTEAFF.

CDR3 nucleotide sequence: TGCGCCAGCAGCTCGGGACTCGCCTACGAGCAGTACTTC. This gives the protein CASSSGLAYEQYF. V gene TRBV5-1 combines with J gene TRBJ2-7; D may be TRBD2 (6 bases). From germline, CDR1 is SGHRS and CDR2 YFSETQ. The V end lost 3 bases, the J end lost 2 bases, and 9 bases lay between the germline ends. This CDR3 is built from 13 residues.

J is TRBJ1-2 and V is TRBV7-9; D possibly corresponds to TRBD1 (6 bases). The CDR3 extends over 12 amino acids. V dropped 5 bases and J dropped 3 bases, with 7 bases sitting between them. Germline V gives CDR1 SEHNR, CDR2 FQNEAQ (reference sequence). The CDR3 is CASSDRYYGYTF. In DNA form, the CDR3 reads TGTGCCAGCAGCGACAGGTACTATGGCTACACCTTC.

The V and J genes are TRBV5-1 and TRBJ2-5; 8 bases match TRBD2. Trimming at V came to 9 bases and at J to 5 bases, leaving 15 bases not matched to a gene. Per germline, CDR1 SGHRS and CDR2 YFSETQ. The CDR3 runs to 15 residues. The CDR3 here is CANPNGTRERETQYF. As DNA, the CDR3 is TGCGCCAACCCAAACGGGACTAGAGAGCGGGAGACCCAGTACTTC.

This chain joins TRBV19 and TRBJ2-5; weak D call: TRBD2 (5 bases). V was clipped by 0 bases and J by 7 bases, with 9 bases between them. The CDR3 loop spans 13 amino acids. Looked up from germline, CDR1 is LNHDA and CDR2 is SQIVND (reference sequence). The CDR3 coding sequence is TGTGCCAGTAGTATAGACGCCGCGGGGACCCAGTACTTC. Amino acid sequence: CASSIDAAGTQYF. The full variable domain, with the rest looked up from reference TRBV19 and TRBJ2-5, is DGGITQSPKYLFRKEGQNVTLSCEQNLNHDAMYWYRQDPGQGLRLIYYSQIVNDFQKGDIAEGYSVSREKKESFPLTVTSAQKNPTAFYLCASSIDAAGTQYFGPGTRLLVL.

The rearrangement uses TRBV6-6 and TRBJ2-3, with 8 nucleotides matching TRBD2. Germline loops: CDR1 MNHNY, CDR2 SVGAGI (reference sequence). V lost 2 bases and J lost 2; bases outside the gene matches: 3. CDR3 length: 15 residues. CDR3 loop: CASSYVLAATDTQYF. The CDR3 DNA reads as TGTGCCAGCAGTTACGTACTAGCGGCCACAGATACGCAGTATTTT.